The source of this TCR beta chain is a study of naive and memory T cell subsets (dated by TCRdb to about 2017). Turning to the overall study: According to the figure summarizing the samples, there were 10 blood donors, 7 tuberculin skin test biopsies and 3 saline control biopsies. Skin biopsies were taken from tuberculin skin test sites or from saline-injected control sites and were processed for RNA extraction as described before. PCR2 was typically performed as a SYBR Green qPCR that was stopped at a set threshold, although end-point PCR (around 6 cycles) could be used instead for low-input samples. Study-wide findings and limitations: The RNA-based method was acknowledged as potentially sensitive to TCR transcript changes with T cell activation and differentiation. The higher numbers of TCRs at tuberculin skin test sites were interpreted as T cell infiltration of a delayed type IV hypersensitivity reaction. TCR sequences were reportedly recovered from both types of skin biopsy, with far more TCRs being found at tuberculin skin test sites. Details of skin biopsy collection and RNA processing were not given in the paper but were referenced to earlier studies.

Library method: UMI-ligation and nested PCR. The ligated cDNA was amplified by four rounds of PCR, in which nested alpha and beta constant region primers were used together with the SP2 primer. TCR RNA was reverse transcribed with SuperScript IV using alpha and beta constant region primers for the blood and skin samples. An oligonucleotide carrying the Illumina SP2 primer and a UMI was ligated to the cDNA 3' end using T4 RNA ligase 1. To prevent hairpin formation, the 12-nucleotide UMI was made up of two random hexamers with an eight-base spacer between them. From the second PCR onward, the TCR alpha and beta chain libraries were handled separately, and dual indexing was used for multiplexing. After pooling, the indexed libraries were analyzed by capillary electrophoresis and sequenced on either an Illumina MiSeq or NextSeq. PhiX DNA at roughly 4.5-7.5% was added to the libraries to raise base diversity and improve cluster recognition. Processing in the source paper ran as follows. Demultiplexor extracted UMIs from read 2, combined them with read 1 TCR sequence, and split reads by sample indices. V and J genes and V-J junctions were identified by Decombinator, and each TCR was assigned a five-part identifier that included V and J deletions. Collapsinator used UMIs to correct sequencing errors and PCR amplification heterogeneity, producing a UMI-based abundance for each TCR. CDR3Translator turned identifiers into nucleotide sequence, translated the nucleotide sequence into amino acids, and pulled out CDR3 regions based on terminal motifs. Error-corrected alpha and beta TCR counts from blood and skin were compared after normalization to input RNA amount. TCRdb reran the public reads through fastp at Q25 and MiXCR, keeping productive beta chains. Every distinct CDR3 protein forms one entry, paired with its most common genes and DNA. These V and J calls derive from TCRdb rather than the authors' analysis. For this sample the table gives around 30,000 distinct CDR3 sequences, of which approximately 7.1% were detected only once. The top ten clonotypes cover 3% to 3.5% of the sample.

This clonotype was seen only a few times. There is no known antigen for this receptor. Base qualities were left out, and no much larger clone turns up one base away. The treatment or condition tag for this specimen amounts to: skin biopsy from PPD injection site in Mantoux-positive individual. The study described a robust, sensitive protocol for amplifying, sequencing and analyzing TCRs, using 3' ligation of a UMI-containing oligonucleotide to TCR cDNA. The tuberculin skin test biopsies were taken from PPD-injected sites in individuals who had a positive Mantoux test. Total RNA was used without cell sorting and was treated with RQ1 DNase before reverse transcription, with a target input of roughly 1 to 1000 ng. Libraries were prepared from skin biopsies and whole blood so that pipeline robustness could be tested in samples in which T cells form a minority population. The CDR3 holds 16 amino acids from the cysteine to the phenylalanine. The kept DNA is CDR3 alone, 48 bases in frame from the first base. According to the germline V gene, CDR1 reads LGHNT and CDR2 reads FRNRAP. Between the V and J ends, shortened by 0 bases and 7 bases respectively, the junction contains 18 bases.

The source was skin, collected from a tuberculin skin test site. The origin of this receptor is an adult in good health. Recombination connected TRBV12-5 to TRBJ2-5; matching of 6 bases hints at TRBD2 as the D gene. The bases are TGTGCTAGTGGTTTGGTAGATTTCGGAGGGCTTGGGACCCAGTACTTC. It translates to CASGLVDFGGLGTQYF.